A single T cell receptor (beta chain) is shown here with its context. Its antigen is not identified. Peripheral blood genomic DNA, not sorted cells or RNA, was the template. This sample is drawn from a study of T cell repertoires in aging, cancer and after chemotherapy. Background on the study: Donor ages fell into six groups from 30 or younger up to 70 or older. Over several months to years, re-sampled healthy donor repertoires clearly shared clones.

Study-wide points: Rebound thymic output was suggested by rising median generation probability during chemotherapy in each cancer cohort. Untreated cancer patients had significantly lower blood TCR diversity than age-matched healthy donors.

The CDR3 has 14 amino acids. Germline V lookup: CDR1 MNHEY, CDR2 SVGAGI. The V and J ends lost 6 bases and 1 base, in that order; junction bases with no gene match: 4. Multiplex touch-down PCR with TRB-A/B primers amplified rearranged V-D-J TRB sequences. Via MiXCR, TCRdb re-called the multiplex PCR reads, giving one row per CDR3 protein. The sample holds over 8,000 distinct CDR3 sequences, around 38% seen once. The rearrangement joins TRBV6-5 to TRBJ2-5, with 8 bases that match TRBD1. Material: blood. The sequence was obtained from a human donor in good health. CDR3 coding DNA: TGTGCCAGCAGCCAGGACAGGGCCCAAGAGACCCAGTACTTC. This encodes CASSQDRAQETQYF.